This TCR beta chain came from a study of regulatory T cells in long-lasting Graves disease. Broader study findings: Under persistent disease, TRBV28, TRBJ1-2 and TRBJ2-5 were used preferentially.

CDR1 is MNHNS, CDR2 SASEGT, per germline. V gave up 2 bases and J gave up 6 bases; unmatched junction bases: 7. The CDR3 loop spans 15 amino acids. A remark on this clonotype: Its antigen is unidentified.

Time point: newly diagnosed GD, antithyroid drugs for less than 3 months. Preparation of the TCR library used RNA extracted from PBMCs. The TCR beta library used iRepertoire HTBI primers with Arm-PCR amplification of CDR3. From the multiplex PCR reads, TCRdb called clonotypes with MiXCR, one entry per CDR3 protein. This sample has more than 400,000 distinct CDR3 sequences, with about 16% found just once. These sequences were also reported in another study, on T cells in Graves' hyperthyroidism and ophthalmopathy. That work adds: Newly diagnosed hyperthyroidism patients aged 18 to 65 years had disease lasting under 2 months. In making diagnoses, clinical symptoms, serum thyroxine and TRAb, thyroid ultrasound and orbital computed tomography were all used.

The V gene is TRBV6-1, the J gene TRBJ1-5; TRBD1 matches at 7 bases. The material sequenced was peripheral blood mononuclear cells (PBMCs), taken at new diagnosis, from a patient treated with antithyroid drugs. This TCR was sampled from a man in his forties or fifties with Graves disease. In DNA form, the CDR3 reads TGTGCCAGCAGTGAACGGACAGGACAAGTTCAGCCCCAGCATTTT. Translated, it gives CASSERTGQVQPQHF.